This T cell receptor beta chain is drawn from a study of CD4 T cells in relation to SARS-CoV-2 and coronaviruses (dated by TCRdb to about 2021). Broadly, across the study: Using patient-derived lymphoblastoid cell lines, the shared crossreactive spike epitopes were mapped to their HLA restriction. Samples from three pre-COVID donors and the naive versus memory experiments were sequenced with the Adaptive Biotechnologies TCR-sequencing kit; other data were Illumina-based. Expansion assays from other donors in the study were sequenced with a different, Illumina-based TCR-beta assay. Memory CD4+ T cell crossreactivity between SARS-CoV-2 and common cold coronavirus spike proteins was assessed at the TCR clonotype level in the study.

Deep-resolution immunoSEQ TCR-beta sequencing was performed on DNA from uncultured naive and memory CD4+ T cells. On the study's bioinformatics: During preprocessing, nonproductive sequences were removed, as were CDR3s that did not start with C, did not end with F or W, or were shorter than 7 amino acids. Cultured and uncultured naive and memory CD4+ repertoires were searched for CDR3s previously identified as spike- and CEF-reactive. CDR3 homology was measured as pairwise Levenshtein distance, computed with the stringdist R package after trimming three terminal residues from each end. In TCRdb, the immuneACCESS table is reduced to in-frame sequences with V and J assigned. These tables do not hold every clone; where another copy was compared, an unresolved V gene accounts for under half, and the others remain unexplained. V and J calls and clone size come straight from that table; D and trimming were deduced from the DNA. This sample comprises 50,000 to 70,000 clones, 87% of them detected only once. Together, the top ten hold 1.6% of the sample.

What the study reported, not specific to this receptor: In approximately 60% of donors, memory CD4+ clonotypes turned up that crossrecognized SARS-CoV-2 and at least one common cold coronavirus spike. Significantly weaker SARS-CoV-2-driven expansion was shown by crossreactive clones than by monoreactive clones, consistent with antigenic imprinting. Because the crossreactivity analysis focused on spike protein, crossreactivity against other viral proteins was not assessed. Naive versus memory sequencing indicated the assay detects memory recall responses rather than primary responses primed during culture. Small numbers of patients and of tested TCRs were a limitation of the study. Pre-pandemic and post-infection samples were not both contributed by any donor, so tracing of the source of pre-existing responses was limited.

Concerning this clone: Its antigen is not yet known. Per-base quality was not reported, and no clone a single base away is much larger than it.

CD4+ T cells from unexposed donors were collected before the COVID-19 pandemic (2011-2018). Naive and memory CD4+ T cells were separated from cryopreserved PBMCs by first enriching for CD4 and then performing EasySep naive CD4+ T cell enrichment. The leukapheresis product used for the unexposed donors was purchased from a commercial source. PBMCs were isolated from leukapheresis product or whole blood by Ficoll-Paque PLUS gradient centrifugation. PBMCs were either used fresh in the expansion assay or cryopreserved at -140 degrees C. The QIAamp Micro DNA Kit was used to extract genomic DNA from the CD4+ T cells. The germline V gene encodes CDR1 ENHRY and CDR2 SYGVKD. The CDR3 goes from the cysteine to the phenylalanine over 10 residues. This entry keeps only the CDR3 DNA: 30 bases, framed from base 1. Trimmed from V: 11 bases; trimmed from J: 4 bases; junction bases lacking a gene match: 1.

The source is a human donor in good health. The rearrangement combines TRBV10-3 with TRBJ1-1; the junction holds 7 bases that match TRBD1. The specimen was memory CD4+ T cells from PBMCs. The cell subset or site label, read with the paper, signifies: memory (non-naive) CD4+ T cells. The nucleotide sequence is TGTGCCGCAGGGGGCACTGAAGCTTTCTTT. It is translated as CAAGGTEAFF.